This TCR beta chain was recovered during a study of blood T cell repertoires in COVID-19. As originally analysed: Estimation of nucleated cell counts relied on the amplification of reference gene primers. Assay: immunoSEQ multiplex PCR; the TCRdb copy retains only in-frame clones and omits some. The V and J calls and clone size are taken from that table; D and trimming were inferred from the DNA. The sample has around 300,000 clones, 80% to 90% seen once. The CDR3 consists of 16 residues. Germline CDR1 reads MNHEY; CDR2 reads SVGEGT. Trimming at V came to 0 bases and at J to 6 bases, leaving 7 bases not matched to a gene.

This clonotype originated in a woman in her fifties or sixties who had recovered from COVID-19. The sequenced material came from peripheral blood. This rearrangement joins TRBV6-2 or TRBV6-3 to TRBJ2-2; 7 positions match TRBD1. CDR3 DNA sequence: TGTGCCAGCAGTTACTCGAGGGACAGCTTCTCCGGGGAGCTGTTTTTT. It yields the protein CASSYSRDSFSGELFF.